These 28 T cell receptor beta chains originate from one sample sequenced in a study of CD8 T cells in Susac syndrome. An amount of RNA that ranged from about 0.45 to 1 ug was reverse transcribed with random hexamers. TCRdb itself ran the immunoSEQ multiplex PCR reads through MiXCR, one entry per CDR3 protein. The sample has 400,000 to 550,000 distinct CDR3 sequences, around 83% seen once; the top ten hold more than 0.09%. The sequenced material came from CD8+ T cells from PBMCs. Receptors originate from a human donor with multiple sclerosis.

The chain is built from TRBV30 and TRBJ2-3, with 9 bases identical to TRBD2. The germline gives CDR1 GTSNPN, CDR2 SVGIG (reference sequence). The CDR3 loop spans 17 amino acids. Trimming took 4 bases from V and 2 from J; bases not matched to a gene: 13. CDR3 nucleotide sequence: TGTGCCTGGATACGGCCAGCGGGGGGTCCACCCACAGATACGCAGTATTTT. Its protein is CAWIRPAGGPPTDTQYF.

This chain uses TRBV5-6 with TRBJ1-2, with D possibly being TRBD1 (6 bases). There are 13 residues in the CDR3. Trimming pared 4 bases from V and 4 bases from J, leaving 11 bases between. Germline CDR1 is SGHDT and CDR2 is YYEEEE. The CDR3 here is CASSTTGSYGYTF. CDR3 in DNA: TGTGCCAGCAGCACCACAGGGTCCTATGGCTACACCTTC. Based on the CDR3 plus reference TRBV5-6 and TRBJ1-2, the full variable domain is DAGVTQSPTHLIKTRGQQVTLRCSPKSGHDTVSWYQQALGQGPQFIFQYYEEEERQRGNFPDRFSGHQFPNYSSELNVNALLLGDSALYLCASSTTGSYGYTFGSGTRLTVV.

V is TRBV5-1 and J is TRBJ2-3, with TRBD2 as a possible D gene (5 bases). The CDR3 consists of 12 residues. V was pared by 6 bases and J by 8 bases, with 13 bases between. CDR1 and CDR2 (germline): SGHRS, YFSETQ. CDR3 coding DNA: TGCGCCAGCACCCCCGGCGAGGGTACGCAGTATTTT. It specifies CASTPGEGTQYF.

V usage is TRBV12-3 or TRBV12-4 and J usage is TRBJ2-7; possibly TRBD1 for D (5 bases). The CDR3 extends over 15 amino acids. Trimming removed 6 bases at V and 5 bases at J, with 20 bases between. The CDR3 loop is CASSTQGIGLDEQYF. The CDR3 coding sequence is TGTGCCAGCAGCACCCAGGGAATTGGGTTAGACGAGCAGTACTTC.

The J gene is TRBJ2-3, the V gene TRBV2; no reliable D call. Deletions cut 5 bases from V and 1 base from J, with 13 bases between. Germline V gives CDR1 SNHLY, CDR2 FYNNEI. The CDR3 is 15 amino acids. CDR3 nucleotides: TGTGCCAGCAGTCAGGCCTTCCTGGGCACAGATACGCAGTATTTT. Translated, it gives CASSQAFLGTDTQYF.

On this clonotype itself: An end of the junction differs from the germline gene, which may be a read error. J is TRBJ1-5 and V is TRBV6-6; no firm D call. The V gene's germline CDR1 is MNHNY and CDR2 SVGAGI (reference sequence). This CDR3 has 14 amino acids. The CDR3 protein is CACSYSGSNQPQHF. In DNA, the CDR3 is TGTGCCTGCAGTTACTCAGGCAGCAATCAGCCCCAGCATTTT.

This clonotype was picked up a small number of times. The CDR3 bases are TGCGCCAGCAGCCCGACAGGTATCCGAGTGGCTTACGAGCAGTACTTC. Its protein is CASSPTGIRVAYEQYF. This chain uses TRBV5-1 with TRBJ2-7; possible D gene TRBD1, 6 bases. Per germline, CDR1 SGHRS and CDR2 YFSETQ. The CDR3 consists of 16 residues. Deletions cut 4 bases from V and 4 bases from J, with 21 bases between.

The V and J genes are TRBV3-1 and TRBJ2-1; TRBD2 matches at 11 bases. V dropped 4 bases and J dropped 0; count of bases not matched to a gene: 5. CDR1 and CDR2 (germline): LGHDT, YNNKEL (reference sequence). The CDR3 runs to 17 residues. The CDR3: CASSPVAGGVSYNEQFF. CDR3 bases: TGTGCCAGCAGCCCCGTAGCGGGAGGGGTCTCCTACAATGAGCAGTTCTTC.

The rearrangement links TRBV20-1 to TRBJ1-1; the D gene is possibly TRBD1 (6 bases). V lost 5 bases and J lost 5, with 24 bases in between. In germline, CDR1 is DFQATT, CDR2 SNEGSKA (reference sequence). The CDR3 totals 16 residues. The CDR3, as DNA: TGCAGTGCTCGCACCGGGGGCGGGGGGCTTCGAACTGAAGCTTTCTTT. Translating gives CSARTGGGGLRTEAFF.

The chain has TRBV7-9 and TRBJ1-1, with a weak D call TRBD1 (6 bases). Trimming pared 10 bases from V and 1 base from J, leaving 16 bases between. Germline loops: CDR1 SEHNR, CDR2 FQNEAQ (reference sequence). The CDR3 is 14 residues long. CDR3 residues: CATVIQGKNTEAFF. In nucleotides, the CDR3 is TGTGCCACGGTAATACAGGGAAAGAACACTGAAGCTTTCTTT. The entire variable domain, with the rest obtained from reference TRBV7-9 and TRBJ1-1, is as follows: DTGVSQNPRHKITKRGQNVTFRCDPISEHNRLYWYRQTLGQGPEFLTYFQNEAQLEKSRLLSDRFSAERPKGSFSTLEIQRTEQGDSAMYLCATVIQGKNTEAFFGQGTRLTVV.

The chain recombines TRBV10-3 with TRBJ2-7; D is perhaps TRBD1 or TRBD2 (6 bases each). CDR1 is ENHRY, CDR2 SYGVKD, per germline. The CDR3 runs to 12 residues. Trimming removed 10 bases at V and 2 bases at J, with 12 bases between. This CDR3 reads CATGASAYEQYF. CDR3 coding DNA: TGTGCCACGGGGGCGAGCGCCTACGAGCAGTACTTC.

This clonotype has just one count. The rearrangement joins TRBV10-1 to TRBJ2-7; perhaps TRBD1 as D (6 bases). Deletions cut 6 bases from V and 3 bases from J, with 15 bases between. This CDR3 is 14 amino acids long. Germline lookup yields CDR1 WNHNN and CDR2 SYGVQD (reference sequence). The DNA of the CDR3 is TGCGCCAGCAGCAACCGGGACACCTTCTACGAGCAGTACTTC. Residues: CASSNRDTFYEQYF.

The chain has TRBV9 and TRBJ1-3; no clear D gene. V shed 3 bases and J shed 2 bases, with 9 bases lying between them. This CDR3 is built from 14 residues. Germline V gene data show CDR1 as SGDLS and CDR2 as YYNGEE. The CDR3: CASSESGTGNTIYF. The CDR3 nucleotides are TGTGCCAGCAGCGAGAGTGGAACTGGAAACACCATATATTTT.

V gene TRBV4-1 combines with J gene TRBJ2-2; 7 positions match TRBD2. CDR1 and CDR2 (germline): MGHRA, YSYEKL. This CDR3 has 15 amino acids. The junction had 2 bases not matched to a gene; V was cut back by 1 base and J by 3 bases. DNA of the CDR3: TGCGCCAGCAGCCAAGTTGGGGGGGACACCGGGGAGCTGTTTTTT. Residues: CASSQVGGDTGELFF.

This clonotype showed up just once. The J gene is TRBJ2-2, the V gene TRBV4-1; D remains unclear. Trimming shortened V by 11 bases and J by 0 bases, and 10 bases separated the two germline ends. Germline values: CDR1 MGHRA, CDR2 YSYEKL. CDR3 size: 13 residues. CDR3 sequence reads: CAARNTNTGELFF. In DNA form, the CDR3 reads TGCGCCGCCAGAAACACGAACACCGGGGAGCTGTTTTTT.

The V and J genes are TRBV5-4 and TRBJ2-1; 10 nucleotides align to TRBD1. Trimming removed 0 bases from V and 8 bases from J; junction bases left unmatched: 5. This CDR3 contains 15 residues. Germline assignment: CDR1 SGHNT and CDR2 YYREEE (reference sequence). As DNA, the CDR3 is TGTGCCAGCAGCTTGGTGACAGGGGGCTATTATGAGCAGTTCTTC. Protein sequence: CASSLVTGGYYEQFF. The whole variable domain, remainder taken from reference TRBV5-4 and TRBJ2-1, is ETGVTQSPTHLIKTRGQQVTLRCSSQSGHNTVSWYQQALGQGPQFIFQYYREEENGRGNFPPRFSGLQFPNYSSELNVNALELDDSALYLCASSLVTGGYYEQFFGPGTRLTVL.

This chain uses TRBV14 with TRBJ2-2; 11 nucleotides agree with TRBD2. Trimming removed 4 bases from V and 4 bases from J; junction bases left unmatched: 5. The CDR3 runs 16 residues. Germline V gives CDR1 SGHDN, CDR2 FVKESK. CDR3 amino acids: CASSPLAGALTGELFF. The CDR3 bases are TGTGCCAGCAGCCCACTAGCGGGGGCCCTCACCGGGGAGCTGTTTTTT.

About this clonotype: The limits of the CDR3 on the DNA are not certain, so only TCRdb's listed CDR3 is given. The CDR3 protein is CASSQDFFRFGEDYEQYF. This sequence joins TRBV3-1 and TRBJ2-7; TRBD2, the table's D call, lacks a check against the DNA. A total of 18 residues make up the CDR3, ends included. Germline assignment: CDR1 LGHDT and CDR2 YNNKEL (reference sequence).

This chain uses TRBV20-1 with TRBJ2-7, with D perhaps being TRBD1 or TRBD2 (6 bases each). CDR1 DFQATT and CDR2 SNEGSKA come from the germline V gene (reference sequence). V gave up 3 bases and J gave up 2 bases, with 14 bases separating them. There are 14 residues in the CDR3. As DNA, the CDR3 is TGCAGTGCTAGTTCCGGCGGGGACACCTACGAGCAGTACTTC. Amino acids: CSASSGGDTYEQYF.

The chain links TRBV28 to TRBJ1-4, with a weak D call TRBD1 (5 bases). Trimming left V 3 bases short and J 4 bases short, with 18 bases between. CDR1 and CDR2 (germline): MDHEN, SYDVKM. The CDR3 is 17 residues long. The CDR3 here is CASSLRAVIRVNEKLFF. CDR3 in DNA: TGTGCCAGCAGTTTGAGGGCGGTGATCAGGGTTAATGAAAAACTGTTTTTT.

The CDR3 bases are TGTGCCAGCAGTGAGTGGAAACAGGGCAGTGGCTATGGCTACACCTTC. Its protein is CASSEWKQGSGYGYTF. This chain connects TRBV25-1 to TRBJ1-2, with D possibly being TRBD1 (6 bases). The CDR3 extends over 16 amino acids. Germline loops: CDR1 MGHDK, CDR2 SYGVNS. Trimming removed 3 bases from V and 4 bases from J, with 18 bases in between.

This sequence joins TRBV5-1 and TRBJ2-7; 7 bases match TRBD2. The trim removed 1 base at V and 3 bases at J, leaving 10 bases unmatched. CDR1 and CDR2 from the germline V gene are SGHRS and YFSETQ. The CDR3 loop spans 16 amino acids. CDR3 sequence reads: CASSLPGGSWDYEQYF. The CDR3 DNA follows: TGCGCCAGCAGCTTGCCCGGCGGGAGCTGGGACTACGAGCAGTACTTC.

The genes are TRBV27 and TRBJ1-1, with D possibly matching TRBD1 (5 bases). Trimming took 0 bases from V and 7 from J, leaving 18 bases between them. CDR1 and CDR2 (germline): MNHEY, SMNVEV (reference sequence). CDR3 length: 16 amino acids. The CDR3 nucleotides read TGTGCCAGCAGTTTATCGGGGCACAAGATTGATGGTGAAGCTTTCTTT. Its protein is CASSLSGHKIDGEAFF.

V and J are TRBV12-3 or TRBV12-4 and TRBJ1-2, with no clear D. The V and J ends lost 0 bases and 8 bases respectively, with 13 bases between them. The CDR3 has 14 residues. CDR3 in amino acids: CASSLARRFGGYTF. The DNA of the CDR3 is TGTGCCAGCAGTTTAGCGCGTCGCTTTGGGGGCTACACCTTC.

The chain uses TRBV19 and TRBJ1-2, with a tentative D call TRBD1 (5 bases). The V gene's germline CDR1 is LNHDA and CDR2 SQIVND (reference sequence). Trimming took off 2 bases at V and 6 bases at J, with 13 bases between the two ends. The CDR3 length is 14 residues. The chain's CDR3 is CASSIPARENGYTF. The CDR3 nucleotides are TGTGCCAGTAGTATACCGGCCAGGGAGAATGGCTACACCTTC.

The chain employs TRBV24-1 and TRBJ2-2; D is ambiguous. Trimming cost V 2 bases and J 4 bases, with 4 bases left between them. Germline V gene lookup returns CDR1 KGHDR and CDR2 SFDVKD. CDR3 length equals 13 residues. CDR3 protein: CATSDYFTGELFF. The CDR3 coding sequence is TGTGCCACCAGTGATTACTTCACCGGGGAGCTGTTTTTT.

The V call is TRBV3-1, the J call TRBJ2-7; TRBD1 matches 9 bases. Losses at the gene ends were 7 bases for V and 3 bases for J; bases not matched to a gene: 7. CDR1 and CDR2 (germline): LGHDT, YNNKEL (reference sequence). This CDR3 has 14 amino acids. The CDR3 bases are TGTGCCAGCACCTCCGTGGGACAGGGCTACGAGCAGTACTTC. It translates to CASTSVGQGYEQYF.

This clonotype was seen only once. The chain employs TRBV5-1 and TRBJ2-1, with 8 bases aligning to TRBD2. Germline V gene sequence: CDR1 SGHRS, CDR2 YFSETQ. The CDR3 has 15 amino acids. V lost 3 bases, J lost 5 bases, and 7 bases stayed unmatched. This chain's CDR3 is CASSSHPGGDNEQFF. The CDR3, as DNA: TGCGCCAGCAGCTCGCATCCCGGGGGGGACAATGAGCAGTTCTTC.